A single sample gave rise to the 29 T cell receptor beta chains below, sequenced in a study of shared clonotypes between healthy human individuals. The method was immunoSEQ multiplex PCR; TCRdb's version includes in-frame clones alone and lacks a portion of them. The repertoire holds approximately 2,300,000 clones, with around 90% as singletons. Sequenced input: naive CD4+ T cells from PBMCs. The subset denotes: CD45RA+ positively selected. Receptor source: a man between 18 and 29 years old in good health. Some clones in this sample may be carry-over from other donors' samples.

The chain has TRBV6-6 and TRBJ1-1; 7 bases match TRBD1. The J segment lost 0 bases and the V segment lost 8 bases, leaving 9 bases of the junction unmatched. This CDR3 is built from 15 residues. The germline CDR1 and CDR2 sequences are MNHNY and SVGAGI (reference sequence). The CDR3 sequence: CASVYRGDMNTEAFF. CDR3 nucleotide sequence: TGTGCCAGCGTTTACAGGGGTGACATGAACACTGAAGCTTTCTTT.

The sample holds a few counts of this clone. This chain uses TRBV28 with TRBJ1-1, with 8 bases that match TRBD1. The germline V gene has CDR1 MDHEN and CDR2 SYDVKM. This CDR3 contains 16 residues. After removal of 4 bases from V and 0 bases from J, the junction contained 7 bases not matched to a gene. The CDR3: CASSSWTGPMNTEAFF. In DNA form, the CDR3 reads TGTGCCAGCAGTTCCTGGACAGGGCCCATGAACACTGAAGCTTTCTTT.

J is TRBJ2-7 and V is TRBV19; D perhaps matches TRBD2 (6 bases). CDR3 length equals 13 residues. Trimming left V 6 bases short and J 2 bases short, with 11 bases between. Germline V gene sequence: CDR1 LNHDA, CDR2 SQIVND (reference sequence). The CDR3 DNA is TGTGCCAGTAGGACGGCGGGGACCTACGAGCAGTACTTC. This sequence encodes CASRTAGTYEQYF.

The chain joins TRBV5-5 to TRBJ2-1; TRBD2 matches at 8 bases. V shed 6 bases, J shed 12 bases, and the junction held 14 bases outside the gene matches. This CDR3 is built from 14 residues. The germline V gene encodes CDR1 SGHKS and CDR2 YYEKEE (reference sequence). The CDR3 DNA reads TGTGCCAGCACCGATCAGAGCGGGAGCGAGTGGCAGTTCTTC. Its translation is CASTDQSGSEWQFF.

The V call is TRBV5-4, the J call TRBJ2-3; D perhaps matches TRBD2 (5 bases). V lost 3 bases to trimming and J lost 2 bases, with 13 bases between them. Germline CDR1 and CDR2: SGHNT and YYREEE (reference sequence). The CDR3 has 15 amino acids. CDR3 sequence reads: CASSSYDYNTDTQYF. The CDR3 region has the DNA TGTGCCAGCAGCTCTTATGACTACAACACAGATACGCAGTATTTT. The entire variable domain, with the rest obtained from reference TRBV5-4 and TRBJ2-3, is as follows: ETGVTQSPTHLIKTRGQQVTLRCSSQSGHNTVSWYQQALGQGPQFIFQYYREEENGRGNFPPRFSGLQFPNYSSELNVNALELDDSALYLCASSSYDYNTDTQYFGPGTRLTVL.

The rearrangement joins TRBV30 to TRBJ1-6; D is unclear. CDR3 length equals 14 residues. The germline CDR1 and CDR2 sequences are GTSNPN and SVGIG (reference sequence). Deletions cut 0 bases from V and 5 bases from J, with 8 bases between. CDR3 bases: TGTGCCTGGAGTGTGGACGGTAATAATTCACCCCTCCACTTT. Translating gives CAWSVDGNNSPLHF.

The chain is built from TRBV5-4 and TRBJ1-2; 11 bases are shared with TRBD1. The CDR3 has 15 residues. V shed 4 bases, J shed 7 bases, and the junction held 9 bases outside the gene matches. Germline loops: CDR1 SGHNT, CDR2 YYREEE (reference sequence). The CDR3 sequence: CASSVAGQGEGGYTF. As DNA, the CDR3 is TGTGCCAGCAGCGTTGCGGGACAGGGGGAGGGTGGCTACACCTTC.

V is TRBV25-1 and J is TRBJ2-5; D is unclear. The germline V and J ends were trimmed by 3 bases and 5 bases, with 22 bases remaining between them. The CDR3 covers 17 residues. From germline, CDR1 is MGHDK and CDR2 SYGVNS. The CDR3 coding sequence is TGTGCCAGCAGTGACGAAATAAGAGACGTAGCCCGGGAGACCCAGTACTTC. Translating it yields CASSDEIRDVARETQYF.

This clone appeared a few times. The chain carries TRBV11-2 and TRBJ1-1; D is unresolved. Germline V gene lookup returns CDR1 SGHAT and CDR2 FQNNGV. Trimming left V 0 bases short and J 7 bases short, with 6 bases between. The CDR3 has 12 residues. CDR3 DNA sequence: TGTGCCAGCAGCTTAGAAGAGAGTGAAGCTTTCTTT. As protein: CASSLEESEAFF.

Regarding this clone: This sample also contains other DNA sequences that code for the same CDR3. The V call is TRBV5-1, the J call TRBJ2-5; D is unresolved. The CDR3 length is 12 residues. From germline, CDR1 is SGHRS and CDR2 YFSETQ. Trimming took 3 bases from V and 5 from J, leaving 8 bases between them. The CDR3 DNA reads TGCGCCAGCAGCTCGGATCGCGAGACCCAGTACTTC. The encoded protein is CASSSDRETQYF. Looking up the rest from reference TRBV5-1 and TRBJ2-5 gives the full variable domain: KAGVTQTPRYLIKTRGQQVTLSCSPISGHRSVSWYQQTPGQGLQFLFEYFSETQRNKGNFPGRFSGRQFSNSRSEMNVSTLELGDSALYLCASSSDRETQYFGPGTRLLVL.

Of note for this clone: Additional DNA sequences in this sample encode the identical CDR3. The rearrangement links TRBV4-2 to TRBJ2-7; D is uncertain. V was shortened by 1 base and J by 3 bases, with 7 bases between the two germline ends. Germline lookup yields CDR1 LGHNA and CDR2 YNFKEQ. CDR3 length: 13 amino acids. Here the CDR3 reads CASSQVGFYEQYF. CDR3 coding DNA: TGTGCCAGCAGCCAAGTCGGTTTCTACGAGCAGTACTTC.

This sequence joins TRBV5-1 and TRBJ2-5; D is possibly TRBD1 (5 bases). Germline CDR1 and CDR2: SGHRS and YFSETQ. This CDR3 is 14 amino acids long. Trimming stripped 3 bases from V and 4 bases from J, with 13 bases between. CDR3 sequence: CASSSQGMGETQYF. CDR3 bases: TGCGCCAGCAGCTCGCAGGGAATGGGAGAGACCCAGTACTTC.

V and J are TRBV28 and TRBJ2-3, with 11 bases aligning to TRBD2. The CDR3 length is 20 residues. J was trimmed by 8 bases and V by 6 bases; bases with no gene match: 25. Per the germline V gene, CDR1 is MDHEN and CDR2 is SYDVKM. The CDR3 loop is CASSVIIAGGGLAGRGTQYF. CDR3 sequence (DNA): TGTGCCAGCAGCGTTATAATAGCCGGAGGAGGACTAGCGGGCAGGGGTACGCAGTATTTT.

The chain combines TRBV6-5 with TRBJ2-3; 8 bases agree with TRBD2. The germline V gene encodes CDR1 MNHEY and CDR2 SVGAGI. V trimming: 8 bases; J trimming: 6 bases; junction bases outside the gene matches: 10. The CDR3 sequence is 14 residues long. Here the CDR3 reads CASRLGLAADTQYF. The CDR3, as DNA: TGTGCCAGCCGGCTCGGACTAGCAGCGGATACGCAGTATTTT.

J is TRBJ2-6 and V is TRBV30; D is unresolved. This CDR3 contains 15 residues. The germline gives CDR1 GTSNPN, CDR2 SVGIG (reference sequence). V lost 5 bases and J lost 0, with 11 bases in between. This chain's CDR3 is CAWPSLLSGANVLTF. CDR3 coding DNA: TGTGCCTGGCCCTCCTTACTCTCTGGGGCCAACGTCCTGACTTTC.

The chain employs TRBV9 and TRBJ2-2; 9 bases fit TRBD1. V trimming: 1 base; J trimming: 2 bases; junction bases outside the gene matches: 9. From germline, CDR1 is SGDLS and CDR2 YYNGEE. CDR3 size: 18 residues. In DNA, the CDR3 is TGTGCCAGCAGCGTATCCGCGGGGACAGGGCGCAACACCGGGGAGCTGTTTTTT. This encodes CASSVSAGTGRNTGELFF.

CDR3 residues: CASSISWTGYEQYF. CDR3 in DNA: TGTGCCAGTAGTATCTCGTGGACTGGATACGAGCAGTACTTC. The genes are TRBV19 and TRBJ2-7; possibly TRBD2 for D (5 bases). The CDR3 length is 14 residues. V was pared by 3 bases and J by 4 bases, with 13 bases between. The germline V gene has CDR1 LNHDA and CDR2 SQIVND (reference sequence).

For the CDR3, the DNA is TGTGCCAGTAGTAATGCCGGATCTACCTACGAGCAGTACTTC. This sequence encodes CASSNAGSTYEQYF. V usage is TRBV19 and J usage is TRBJ2-7; D is uncertain. The CDR3 runs 14 residues. The germline gives CDR1 LNHDA, CDR2 SQIVND (reference sequence). The V gene lost 4 bases and the J gene lost 2 bases, with 12 bases spanning the gap.

This rearrangement joins TRBV15 to TRBJ2-3; no reliable D call. Germline V gene data show CDR1 as LNHNV and CDR2 as YYDKDF (reference sequence). V was pared by 0 bases and J by 5 bases, with 9 bases between. The CDR3 has 14 amino acids. The CDR3 bases are TGTGCCACCAGCAGAGAACGGTATGAAGATACGCAGTATTTT. It translates to CATSRERYEDTQYF.

The chain is built from TRBV28 and TRBJ2-3, with 9 bases that match TRBD2. The CDR3 is 13 residues long. Germline CDR1 and CDR2: MDHEN and SYDVKM. The V segment lost 7 bases and the J segment 5 bases; nucleotides outside the gene matches: 4. CDR3 amino acids: CASTLAGLDTQYF. The CDR3 DNA reads TGTGCCAGCACTCTAGCGGGATTAGATACGCAGTATTTT.

This clone was detected a few times. The rearrangement uses TRBV9 and TRBJ1-4; 7 nucleotides align to TRBD1. The CDR3 is 15 residues long. Trimming cost V 3 bases and J 8 bases; bases outside gene matches: 10. CDR1 is SGDLS and CDR2 is YYNGEE in the germline V gene. The CDR3 DNA follows: TGTGCCAGCAGCGGAATGACAGGGAGAAGCGAAAAACTGTTTTTT. Amino acid sequence: CASSGMTGRSEKLFF.

The chain links TRBV28 to TRBJ2-7; TRBD2 matches 11 bases. Germline CDR1 and CDR2: MDHEN and SYDVKM. Trimming took 3 bases from V and 6 from J; bases not matched to a gene: 4. The CDR3 contains 14 residues. CDR3 coding DNA: TGTGCCAGCAGTTTGACTAGCGGGATAGGCGAGCAGTACTTC. Its protein is CASSLTSGIGEQYF.

A word on this clone: No DNA is shown, since the ends of the CDR3 on it are uncertain; the CDR3 is the one TCRdb lists. The chain employs TRBV19 and TRBJ2-3; TRBD2, the table's D call, was not compared with the DNA. Germline CDR1 LNHDA, CDR2 SQIVND (reference sequence). Counting both end residues, the CDR3 totals 18 amino acids. The CDR3 reads CASTSGFFGRADWDTQYF.

This chain connects TRBV28 to TRBJ1-3; D not resolved. CDR3 length equals 14 residues. The germline gives CDR1 MDHEN, CDR2 SYDVKM. Trimming removed 4 bases at V and 4 bases at J, with 11 bases between. CDR3 in DNA: TGTGCCAGCAGTTCCCGGTGGTCAGGAAACACCATATATTTT. Encoded protein: CASSSRWSGNTIYF.

The rearrangement links TRBV9 to TRBJ2-5; 9 nucleotides agree with TRBD1. Germline CDR1 SGDLS, CDR2 YYNGEE. This CDR3 contains 15 residues. The ends lost 0 bases at V and 1 base at J; junction bases unmatched: 1. The CDR3 region is CASSVATGGQETQYF. CDR3 DNA: TGTGCCAGCAGCGTAGCGACAGGGGGCCAAGAGACCCAGTACTTC.

The J gene is TRBJ1-2, the V gene TRBV4-1; D gene unclear. CDR1 is MGHRA and CDR2 is YSYEKL in the germline V gene. V shed 1 base and J shed 4 bases, with 10 bases lying between them. This CDR3 contains 14 residues. The CDR3 protein is CASSQVRQLYGYTF. DNA of the CDR3: TGCGCCAGCAGCCAAGTGCGGCAGCTCTATGGCTACACCTTC.

This clone is a singleton in its sample. The chain couples TRBV11-1 to TRBJ1-2; 7 bases align to TRBD1. J gave up 7 bases and V 5 bases, and 13 bases lay outside the gene matches. CDR3 length: 15 amino acids. Germline loops: CDR1 SGHAT, CDR2 FQDESV (reference sequence). The chain's CDR3 is CASSQGDRTNRGYTF. CDR3 bases: TGTGCCAGCAGCCAAGGGGACAGAACGAATCGTGGCTACACCTTC.

The rearrangement links TRBV18 to TRBJ2-7; D is perhaps TRBD1 (5 bases). The CDR3 runs 13 residues. Trimming took 6 bases from V and 6 from J, leaving 15 bases between them. The V gene's germline CDR1 is KGHSH and CDR2 LQKENI. The CDR3 loop reads CASSRAGPFEQYF. CDR3 nucleotides: TGTGCCAGCTCCCGGGCAGGGCCCTTCGAGCAGTACTTC.

Written as DNA, the CDR3 is TGTGCCAGCAGCAGCCGAAAACAGGGGGTGGGGGAGACCCAGTACTTC. This encodes CASSSRKQGVGETQYF. The J gene is TRBJ2-5, the V gene TRBV5-4; 8 bases agree with TRBD1. J was trimmed by 5 bases and V by 4 bases; bases with no gene match: 13. The CDR3 totals 16 residues. Germline V lookup: CDR1 SGHNT, CDR2 YYREEE (reference sequence).